A single sample gave rise to the 8 T cell receptor beta chains below, sequenced in a study of post-analysis software for immune sequencing data. No antigen has been assigned to these receptors. Study findings and constraints: Five or six TRBV segments, including TRBV5-6, TRBV5-1 and TRBV20-1, were more frequent in patients than controls.

Unique-molecular-identifier-tagged TCR beta cDNA libraries were used. TCRdb reprocessed the PCR reads via MiXCR and lists one record per CDR3 protein. The sample has under 900,000 distinct CDR3 sequences; around 50% are singletons. Sequencing was carried out using blood. The receptors derive from a girl aged 10-17 years with multiple sclerosis.

This clonotype was seen a few times. The J gene is TRBJ2-7, the V gene TRBV20-1; no definite D call. The CDR3 contains 13 residues. Germline V gene lookup returns CDR1 DFQATT and CDR2 SNEGSKA (reference sequence). The ends were cut back, 0 bases at V and 6 bases at J, with 12 bases in the middle. The CDR3 spells CSAREVLGGEQYF. DNA of the CDR3: TGCAGTGCTAGAGAGGTGCTAGGCGGCGAGCAGTACTTC.

This chain links TRBV29-1 with TRBJ2-7, with TRBD1 matching over 8 bases. Germline CDR1 reads SQVTM; CDR2 reads ANQGSEA. This CDR3 is 12 amino acids long. V shed 5 bases, J shed 5 bases, and the junction held 5 bases outside the gene matches. The CDR3 protein is CSVQQGANEQYF. The CDR3 nucleotides are TGCAGCGTTCAGCAGGGGGCTAACGAGCAGTACTTC.

The genes are TRBV29-1 and TRBJ2-7; possibly TRBD2 for D (7 bases). The CDR3 totals 13 residues. Deletions cut 4 bases from V and 3 bases from J, with 13 bases between. Germline CDR1 is SQVTM and CDR2 is ANQGSEA. DNA of the CDR3: TGCAGCGTTGGGGGGGGGCCTAACTACGAGCAGTACTTC. Amino acids: CSVGGGPNYEQYF.

The chain combines TRBV9 with TRBJ1-5, with D perhaps TRBD1 (6 bases). The V end was cut by 4 bases, the J end by 0 bases, with 11 bases between. The CDR3 sequence is 15 residues long. Germline V gives CDR1 SGDLS, CDR2 YYNGEE. CDR3: CASSSTGYSNQPQHF. DNA of the CDR3: TGTGCCAGCAGCTCGACAGGCTATAGCAATCAGCCCCAGCATTTT.

A few counts support this clonotype. This sequence joins TRBV7-8 and TRBJ2-7; 7 nucleotides line up with TRBD2. The CDR3 length is 13 residues. V gave up 2 bases and J gave up 2 bases; unmatched junction bases: 0. Germline V gene data show CDR1 as SGHVS and CDR2 as FQNEAQ. The CDR3 DNA sequence: TGTGCCAGCAGCTTACTAGCGGCCTACGAGCAGTACTTC. Protein product: CASSLLAAYEQYF.

In this sample, this clonotype turned up once. The chain couples TRBV3-1 to TRBJ2-1, with 8 bases lining up with TRBD2. V was clipped by 4 bases and J by 4 bases; unmatched bases: 15. CDR1 and CDR2 from the germline V gene are LGHDT and YNNKEL (reference sequence). The CDR3 totals 18 residues. Here the CDR3 DNA reads TGTGCCAGCAGCCCCTCCTCGGGGGGGACTCCCGGGTACAATGAGCAGTTCTTC. Protein sequence: CASSPSSGGTPGYNEQFF.

The chain employs TRBV6-6 and TRBJ1-2, with 9 bases matching TRBD1. The V segment lost 8 bases and the J segment 6 bases; nucleotides outside the gene matches: 4. This CDR3 comprises 12 residues. Germline V gene data show CDR1 as MNHNY and CDR2 as SVGAGI (reference sequence). The CDR3 here is CASGGQGDGYTF. In nucleotides, the CDR3 is TGTGCCAGCGGGGGACAGGGAGATGGCTACACCTTC.

Only a few counts were recorded for this clonotype. The chain joins TRBV6-4 to TRBJ2-7; D possibly corresponds to TRBD1 (5 bases). V was pared by 3 bases and J by 2 bases, with 14 bases between. Germline V gene lookup returns CDR1 MRHNA and CDR2 SNTAGT. The CDR3 is 15 residues long. CDR3 sequence: CASSEGVQGPYEQYF. The CDR3 nucleotides read TGTGCCAGCAGTGAAGGTGTGCAGGGTCCCTACGAGCAGTACTTC.